The T cell receptor (beta chain) described here comes from a study of control samples from healthy donors and cancer patients. Germline V gene sequence: CDR1 MNHNS, CDR2 SASEGT. V lost 3 bases and J 4 bases, leaving 13 bases between the germline ends. The CDR3 is 15 amino acids. This table comes from immunoSEQ multiplex PCR, and its TCRdb copy is limited to in-frame clones, with some not included. The profile shows about 120,000 clones, 88% of them singletons. This chain links TRBV6-1 with TRBJ1-3; D not certain. The sample consisted of blood. The TCR originated in a man aged 35 to 55 in good health. CDR3 amino acids: CASSDPVVSGNTIYF. CDR3 bases: TGTGCCAGCAGTGACCCTGTAGTATCCGGAAACACCATATATTTT.